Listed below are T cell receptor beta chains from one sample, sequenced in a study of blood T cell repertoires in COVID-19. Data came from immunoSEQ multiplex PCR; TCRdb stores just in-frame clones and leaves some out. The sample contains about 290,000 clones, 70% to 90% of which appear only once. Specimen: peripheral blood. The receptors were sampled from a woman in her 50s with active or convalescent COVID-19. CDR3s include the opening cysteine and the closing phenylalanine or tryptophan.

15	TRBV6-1	CASSEGQTYNSPLHF
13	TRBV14	CASSQAGQETQYF
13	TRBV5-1	CASSDRGLDGYTF
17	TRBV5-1	CASSPRFSGRGTGELFF
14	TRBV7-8	CASSLAASGYEQYF
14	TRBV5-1	CASSLTVTSYEQYF
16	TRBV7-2	CASSLARGGLQETQYF
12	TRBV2	CASSFIEGAAFF
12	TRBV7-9	CASSLGLPEAFF
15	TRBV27	CASSAYRGFDEKLFF
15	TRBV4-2	CASSQGVRSPWGYTF
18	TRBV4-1	CASSQATGARWGNQPQHF
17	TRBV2	CASSEGLGQHMNTEAFF
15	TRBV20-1	CSASGASGSSYEQYF
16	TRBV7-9	CASTIKGGRAAGELFF
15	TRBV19	CASSGLAIAKNIQYF
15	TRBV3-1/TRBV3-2	CASSLLTGRGSPLHF
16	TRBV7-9	CASSLDGLGVEGGYTF
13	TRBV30	CAWIGSGNYEQYF
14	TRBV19	CASSIPRTGRGYTF
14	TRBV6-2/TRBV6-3	CASSTRLGYNEQFF
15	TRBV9	CASSVVGSSTDTQYF
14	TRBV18	CASSPISGDNEQFF
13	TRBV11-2	CASSLGLGTEAFF
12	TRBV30	CAYRTSSVPKYF
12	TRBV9	CASSHRDTGYTF
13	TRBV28	CASSLPHRVGYTF
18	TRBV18	CASSPPLTSGSNYNEQFF
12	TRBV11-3	CASSFREGEQFF
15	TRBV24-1	CATSPSGSGADTQYF
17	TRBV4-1	CASSHTRTGGRLYEQYF
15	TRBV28	CASSLTTGGNQPQHF
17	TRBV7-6	CASSLGPVGQGIYGYTF
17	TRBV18	CASSPRPGAVRDTEAFF
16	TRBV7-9	CASSPQPGSSGNTIYF
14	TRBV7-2	CASTISLRGDEQFF
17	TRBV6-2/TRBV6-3	CASSYSLAGGRTDTQYF
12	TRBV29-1	CSATSNPGELFF
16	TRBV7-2	CASSLGGTDFSQPQHF
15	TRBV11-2	CASSLVGGSQETQYF